This T cell receptor beta chain was retrieved from a study of spatial heterogeneity in lung cancer. Time point meaning: sample taken at primary tumor resection. Study findings and constraints: Intratumoral expanded alpha and beta TCR counts were found to track tumor mutation counts.

TCRdb passed the 5' RACE reads through MiXCR, listing each CDR3 protein once. Among about 100,000 distinct CDR3 sequences listed, 3.5% to 5% were seen once. CDR1 and CDR2 (germline): LNHNV, YYDKDF (reference sequence). This CDR3 region has 16 residues. V lost 5 bases to trimming and J lost 9 bases; unmatched junction nucleotides: 15. This clonotype has ten or more counts. The antigen is unknown. This TCR was sampled from a male donor with early-stage non-small cell lung cancer. The specimen was lung tumor tissue, collected at surgery. The genes are TRBV15 and TRBJ2-1, with TRBD2 identical over 8 bases. Here the CDR3 reads CATSYGSGSVAGEQFF. CDR3 bases: TGTGCCACCAGCTATGGCAGCGGGAGCGTCGCTGGTGAGCAGTTCTTC.